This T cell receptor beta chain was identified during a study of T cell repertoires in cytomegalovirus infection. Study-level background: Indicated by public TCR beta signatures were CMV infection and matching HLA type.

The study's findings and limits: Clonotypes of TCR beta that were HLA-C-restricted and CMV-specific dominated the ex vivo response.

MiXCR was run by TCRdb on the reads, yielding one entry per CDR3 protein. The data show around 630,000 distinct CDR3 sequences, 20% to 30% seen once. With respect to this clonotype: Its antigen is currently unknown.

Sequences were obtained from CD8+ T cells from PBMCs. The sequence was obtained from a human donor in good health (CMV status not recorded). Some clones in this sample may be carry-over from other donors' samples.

CDR3 coding DNA: TGTGCCAGCAGTGGAACTCTATACGGACTCCGAGAGACCCAGTACTTC. Translated: CASSGTLYGLRETQYF. The chain employs TRBV6-5 and TRBJ2-5, with TRBD2 as a possible D gene (5 bases). Germline V gene sequence: CDR1 MNHEY, CDR2 SVGAGI. Trimming took 5 bases from V and 4 from J, leaving 20 bases between them. The CDR3 runs to 16 residues.